These T cell receptor beta chains were read from a single sample in a study of blood T cell repertoires in COVID-19. Using immunoSEQ multiplex PCR, the repertoire was profiled, and TCRdb retains in-frame clones only, with some absent. The profile shows approximately 110,000 clones, 70% to 85% of them singletons. Sequencing was performed on peripheral blood. All receptors derive from a man between 65 and 85 years old with active or convalescent COVID-19. CDR3s include the opening cysteine and the closing phenylalanine or tryptophan. The D gene is left open where the match is weak. Clone size is stated in some rows and not others, as once, few, many or a class when expanded.

clone_size: .
v_call: TRBV5-1
d_call: TRBD1
j_call: TRBJ2-5
cdr3_length: 15
cdr3_aa: CASSLETGLQETQYF
cdr3_nt: TGCGCCAGCAGCTTGGAGACAGGGCTCCAAGAGACCCAGTACTTC

clone_size: .
v_call: TRBV18
d_call: .
j_call: TRBJ1-3
cdr3_length: 17
cdr3_aa: CASSPTSPGADGNTIYF
cdr3_nt: TGTGCCAGCTCACCTACCTCCCCAGGGGCGGATGGAAACACCATATATTTT

clone_size: .
v_call: TRBV6-1
d_call: TRBD1
j_call: TRBJ2-1
cdr3_length: 16
cdr3_aa: CASSEVGTGGYNEQFF
cdr3_nt: TGTGCCAGCAGTGAAGTAGGGACAGGGGGTTACAATGAGCAGTTCTTC

clone_size: .
v_call: TRBV15
d_call: .
j_call: TRBJ1-6
cdr3_length: 12
cdr3_aa: CATSRDGSPLHF
cdr3_nt: TGTGCCACCAGCAGAGACGGGTCACCCCTCCACTTT

clone_size: .
v_call: TRBV9
d_call: .
j_call: TRBJ2-3
cdr3_length: 12
cdr3_aa: CASSPQSDTQYF
cdr3_nt: TGTGCCAGCAGCCCTCAGTCAGATACGCAGTATTTT

clone_size: .
v_call: TRBV6-6
d_call: TRBD1
j_call: TRBJ1-3
cdr3_length: 14
cdr3_aa: CASHRDREANTIYF
cdr3_nt: TGTGCCAGCCACCGGGACAGGGAGGCAAACACCATATATTTT

clone_size: once
v_call: TRBV7-9
d_call: TRBD1
j_call: TRBJ1-5
cdr3_length: 15
cdr3_aa: CASSSTGSSNQPQHF
cdr3_nt: TGTGCCAGCAGCTCGACAGGGAGCAGCAATCAGCCCCAGCATTTT

clone_size: .
v_call: TRBV10-2
d_call: .
j_call: TRBJ1-2
cdr3_length: 14
cdr3_aa: CASSESGGVYGYTF
cdr3_nt: TGCGCCAGCAGTGAGTCGGGGGGGGTCTATGGCTACACCTTC

clone_size: .
v_call: TRBV4-2
d_call: .
j_call: TRBJ2-1
cdr3_length: 13
cdr3_aa: CASSLDSYNEQFF
cdr3_nt: TGTGCCAGCAGCCTAGACAGCTACAATGAGCAGTTCTTC

clone_size: .
v_call: TRBV5-4
d_call: TRBD1
j_call: TRBJ2-3
cdr3_length: 15
cdr3_aa: CASSFRQGGTDTQYF
cdr3_nt: TGTGCCAGCAGCTTTCGACAGGGGGGGACAGATACGCAGTATTTT

clone_size: .
v_call: TRBV28
d_call: TRBD1
j_call: TRBJ2-2
cdr3_length: 16
cdr3_aa: CASSLLGDRVSGELFF
cdr3_nt: TGTGCCAGCAGTTTATTAGGGGACAGGGTGTCCGGGGAGCTGTTTTTT

clone_size: .
v_call: TRBV7-8
d_call: TRBD1
j_call: TRBJ1-6
cdr3_length: 16
cdr3_aa: CASSLPQGAFNSPLHF
cdr3_nt: TGTGCCAGCAGCCTGCCCCAGGGGGCTTTTAATTCACCCCTCCACTTT

clone_size: .
v_call: TRBV14
d_call: TRBD2
j_call: TRBJ2-3
cdr3_length: 18
cdr3_aa: CASSQLGLAGERTDTQYF
cdr3_nt: TGTGCCAGCAGCCAACTCGGACTAGCGGGAGAAAGGACAGATACGCAGTATTTT

clone_size: .
v_call: TRBV18
d_call: .
j_call: TRBJ2-5
cdr3_length: 15
cdr3_aa: CASSPTMDSQETQYF
cdr3_nt: TGTGCCAGCTCTCCCACCATGGACAGCCAAGAGACCCAGTACTTC

clone_size: .
v_call: TRBV30
d_call: .
j_call: TRBJ2-2
cdr3_length: 12
cdr3_aa: CAWSPGPGELFF
cdr3_nt: TGTGCCTGGAGTCCTGGGCCCGGGGAGCTGTTTTTT

clone_size: .
v_call: TRBV21-1
d_call: .
j_call: TRBJ2-3
cdr3_length: 16
cdr3_aa: CASSSSSGEGTDTQYF
cdr3_nt: TGTGCCAGCAGCTCCTCGTCCGGGGAGGGCACAGATACGCAGTATTTT

clone_size: .
v_call: TRBV3-1/TRBV3-2
d_call: .
j_call: TRBJ1-6
cdr3_length: 12
cdr3_aa: CASSPGSPPLHF
cdr3_nt: TGTGCCAGCAGCCCCGGGTCCCCACCCCTCCACTTT

clone_size: .
v_call: TRBV5-1
d_call: TRBD1
j_call: TRBJ2-7
cdr3_length: 13
cdr3_aa: CASSLQGPNEQYF
cdr3_nt: TGCGCCAGCAGCTTACAGGGGCCCAACGAGCAGTACTTC

clone_size: .
v_call: TRBV4-1
d_call: .
j_call: TRBJ2-1
cdr3_length: 16
cdr3_aa: CASSQEARSIDNEQFF
cdr3_nt: TGCGCCAGCAGCCAAGAAGCCCGGTCTATCGACAATGAGCAGTTCTTC

clone_size: .
v_call: TRBV10-1
d_call: TRBD1
j_call: TRBJ2-2
cdr3_length: 14
cdr3_aa: CASSRDRDSGELFF
cdr3_nt: TGCGCCAGCAGTCGGGACAGGGACTCCGGGGAGCTGTTTTTT

clone_size: .
v_call: TRBV12-3/TRBV12-4
d_call: .
j_call: TRBJ2-1
cdr3_length: 13
cdr3_aa: CASSKGTANEQFF
cdr3_nt: TGTGCCAGCAGTAAAGGGACTGCTAATGAGCAGTTCTTC

clone_size: many
v_call: TRBV28
d_call: .
j_call: TRBJ2-3
cdr3_length: 12
cdr3_aa: CASRRGTDTQYF
cdr3_nt: TGTGCCAGCAGGAGGGGCACAGATACGCAGTATTTT

clone_size: .
v_call: TRBV5-4
d_call: TRBD2
j_call: TRBJ2-3
cdr3_length: 17
cdr3_aa: CASSLRGTSGISDTQYF
cdr3_nt: TGTGCCAGCAGCTTGAGGGGGACTAGCGGGATATCAGATACGCAGTATTTT

clone_size: .
v_call: TRBV10-3
d_call: TRBD1
j_call: TRBJ2-7
cdr3_length: 13
cdr3_aa: CAIMDRGSYEQYF
cdr3_nt: TGTGCCATAATGGACAGGGGTTCCTACGAGCAGTACTTC

clone_size: .
v_call: TRBV18
d_call: .
j_call: TRBJ1-2
cdr3_length: 13
cdr3_aa: CASSQQENYGYTF
cdr3_nt: TGTGCCAGCTCCCAACAGGAGAACTATGGCTACACCTTC

clone_size: few
v_call: TRBV4-1
d_call: TRBD2
j_call: TRBJ2-7
cdr3_length: 17
cdr3_aa: CASSQEASGLYSYEQYF
cdr3_nt: TGCGCCAGCAGCCAAGAGGCTAGCGGCTTGTACTCCTACGAGCAGTACTTC

clone_size: few
v_call: TRBV7-3
d_call: .
j_call: TRBJ1-1
cdr3_length: 15
cdr3_aa: CASSPRGGRYTEAFF
cdr3_nt: TGTGCCAGCAGCCCAAGGGGAGGGAGGTACACTGAAGCTTTCTTT

clone_size: .
v_call: TRBV15
d_call: .
j_call: TRBJ2-7
cdr3_length: 14
cdr3_aa: CATSTLGQPYEQYF
cdr3_nt: TGTGCCACCAGCACCCTCGGACAACCCTACGAGCAGTACTTC

clone_size: .
v_call: TRBV2
d_call: TRBD2
j_call: TRBJ2-3
cdr3_length: 15
cdr3_aa: CASRFGLAGADTQYF
cdr3_nt: TGTGCCAGCAGGTTCGGACTAGCGGGAGCAGATACGCAGTATTTT

clone_size: .
v_call: TRBV2
d_call: .
j_call: TRBJ2-3
cdr3_length: 14
cdr3_aa: CASSPRARSDTQYF
cdr3_nt: TGTGCCAGCAGTCCCCGTGCTAGGTCAGATACGCAGTATTTT

clone_size: .
v_call: TRBV5-1
d_call: .
j_call: TRBJ2-1
cdr3_length: 13
cdr3_aa: CASSPGLIWEQFF
cdr3_nt: TGCGCCAGCAGCCCCGGACTAATCTGGGAGCAGTTCTTC

clone_size: .
v_call: TRBV24-1
d_call: .
j_call: TRBJ2-3
cdr3_length: 13
cdr3_aa: CATSRFLADTQYF
cdr3_nt: TGTGCCACCAGTCGGTTTCTAGCAGATACGCAGTATTTT

clone_size: .
v_call: TRBV3-1/TRBV3-2
d_call: TRBD1
j_call: TRBJ1-4
cdr3_length: 13
cdr3_aa: CASSHRTGEKLFF
cdr3_nt: TGTGCCAGCAGCCATCGGACAGGGGAAAAACTGTTTTTT

clone_size: .
v_call: TRBV5-6
d_call: TRBD2
j_call: TRBJ2-5
cdr3_length: 17
cdr3_aa: CASSLRDGLAGVGTQYF
cdr3_nt: TGTGCCAGCAGCTTGAGGGACGGACTAGCGGGAGTCGGGACCCAGTACTTC

clone_size: .
v_call: TRBV18
d_call: .
j_call: TRBJ2-2
cdr3_length: 14
cdr3_aa: CASSAGQNTGELFF
cdr3_nt: TGTGCCAGCTCCGCAGGACAGAACACCGGGGAGCTGTTTTTT

clone_size: few
v_call: TRBV5-6
d_call: .
j_call: TRBJ1-5
cdr3_length: 14
cdr3_aa: CASSLMSLSEAQHF
cdr3_nt: TGTGCCAGCAGCTTGATGTCCCTTTCTGAGGCCCAGCATTTT

clone_size: .
v_call: TRBV5-1
d_call: TRBD1
j_call: TRBJ1-1
cdr3_length: 16
cdr3_aa: CASSLVTGGPNTEAFF
cdr3_nt: TGCGCCAGCAGCTTGGTGACAGGGGGGCCGAACACTGAAGCTTTCTTT

clone_size: .
v_call: TRBV2
d_call: TRBD2
j_call: TRBJ2-1
cdr3_length: 15
cdr3_aa: CASSAQASGYNEQFF
cdr3_nt: TGTGCCAGCAGTGCTCAGGCTAGCGGGTACAATGAGCAGTTCTTC

clone_size: .
v_call: TRBV5-1
d_call: TRBD1
j_call: TRBJ1-4
cdr3_length: 16
cdr3_aa: CASSFGTGTGTEKLFF
cdr3_nt: TGCGCCAGCAGCTTTGGTACCGGGACAGGGACCGAAAAACTGTTTTTT

clone_size: .
v_call: TRBV4-1
d_call: TRBD2
j_call: TRBJ2-5
cdr3_length: 17
cdr3_aa: CASSQVWGGRLGETQYF
cdr3_nt: TGCGCCAGCAGCCAAGTTTGGGGCGGGAGATTGGGGGAGACCCAGTACTTC

clone_size: .
v_call: TRBV2
d_call: .
j_call: TRBJ2-3
cdr3_length: 14
cdr3_aa: CASSELHRTDTQYF
cdr3_nt: TGTGCCAGCAGTGAACTCCATCGGACAGATACGCAGTATTTT

clone_size: once
v_call: TRBV9
d_call: .
j_call: TRBJ2-7
cdr3_length: 14
cdr3_aa: CASSAGTQSYEQYF
cdr3_nt: TGTGCCAGCAGCGCCGGGACACAGTCCTACGAGCAGTACTTC

clone_size: .
v_call: TRBV14
d_call: TRBD1
j_call: TRBJ2-1
cdr3_length: 14
cdr3_aa: CASSLGTGHHEQFF
cdr3_nt: TGTGCCAGCAGCCTCGGGACAGGGCACCATGAGCAGTTCTTC

clone_size: .
v_call: TRBV3-1/TRBV3-2
d_call: .
j_call: TRBJ1-2
cdr3_length: 15
cdr3_aa: CASSQAPGVNYGYTF
cdr3_nt: TGTGCCAGCAGCCAAGCCCCGGGAGTTAACTATGGCTACACCTTC

clone_size: few
v_call: TRBV6-5
d_call: .
j_call: TRBJ1-2
cdr3_length: 15
cdr3_aa: CASSYSWTLNYGYTF
cdr3_nt: TGTGCCAGCAGTTACTCCTGGACACTTAACTATGGCTACACCTTC